A single sample gave rise to the 7 T cell receptor beta chains below, sequenced in a study of cytomegalovirus exposure and HLA in healthy donors. With 60 Vbeta and 13 Jbeta primers, the PCR was carried out. TCRdb keeps only in-frame clones here, not all; method: immunoSEQ multiplex PCR. The sample carries under 150,000 clones, almost 80% recorded once. The specimen sequenced was PBMCs. Receptor source: a woman aged 40 to 49 in good health and CMV-seropositive.

The chain joins TRBV2 to TRBJ1-1, with 11 bases aligning to TRBD1. Germline-derived CDR1 and CDR2 are SNHLY and FYNNEI. Germline trimming cut 6 bases from V and 4 bases from J; bases unmatched to any gene: 7. The CDR3 loop spans 15 amino acids. CDR3: CASSRDRGFSTEAFF. DNA of the CDR3: TGTGCCAGCAGCCGGGACAGGGGGTTTAGCACTGAAGCTTTCTTT.

The V and J genes are TRBV25-1 and TRBJ1-2, with 7 bases fitting TRBD1. V was pared by 2 bases and J by 4 bases, with 7 bases of the junction left unmatched. CDR1 is MGHDK and CDR2 is SYGVNS in the germline V gene. The CDR3 has 15 amino acids. The CDR3 is CASSEETGAGYGYTF. The CDR3 DNA reads as TGTGCCAGCAGTGAAGAAACAGGGGCCGGCTATGGCTACACCTTC.

This clone was detected a few times. Here the CDR3 reads CASSLAWTGNTEAFF. The CDR3 nucleotides read TGTGCCAGCAGCTTGGCTTGGACAGGGAACACTGAAGCTTTCTTT. This chain connects TRBV5-4 to TRBJ1-1; 7 nucleotides align to TRBD1. Per the germline V gene, CDR1 is SGHNT and CDR2 is YYREEE (reference sequence). The CDR3 sequence is 15 residues long. V was clipped by 0 bases and J by 1 base; unmatched bases: 3.

This rearrangement joins TRBV6-1 to TRBJ2-7, with 11 bases fitting TRBD2. This CDR3 is 20 amino acids long. The germline CDR1 and CDR2 sequences are MNHNS and SASEGT. V was pared by 0 bases and J by 0 bases, with 13 bases of the junction left unmatched. CDR3 DNA: TGTGCCAGCAGTGAAGCCCCGACTAGCGGGGATACCTCAAGCTCCTACGAGCAGTACTTC. This gives the protein CASSEAPTSGDTSSSYEQYF.

The DNA for the CDR3 is TGTGCCAGCACTACCGGGGGGTATACTGAAGCTTTCTTT. Protein sequence: CASTTGGYTEAFF. This sequence joins TRBV6-5 and TRBJ1-1; D may be TRBD1 (5 bases). Per germline, CDR1 MNHEY and CDR2 SVGAGI. This CDR3 spans 13 amino acids. The germline V and J ends were trimmed by 7 bases and 5 bases, with 14 bases remaining between them.

V is TRBV2 and J is TRBJ1-6; 9 bases are a match to TRBD1. The CDR3 is made up of 14 amino acids. Trimming removed 3 bases from V and 10 bases from J; junction bases left unmatched: 4. Germline V gene data show CDR1 as SNHLY and CDR2 as FYNNEI. The DNA for the CDR3 is TGTGCCAGCAGTGAGGGGACAGGGTGGTCACCCCTCCACTTT. Protein product: CASSEGTGWSPLHF.

The chain combines TRBV7-9 with TRBJ2-5; TRBD2 might be the D (5 bases). CDR3 length: 12 amino acids. Germline loops: CDR1 SEHNR, CDR2 FQNEAQ (reference sequence). V was clipped by 5 bases and J by 7 bases, with 11 bases between them. The CDR3 loop reads CASSPESGTQYF. The CDR3 DNA reads as TGTGCCAGCAGCCCCGAGAGCGGGACCCAGTACTTC.